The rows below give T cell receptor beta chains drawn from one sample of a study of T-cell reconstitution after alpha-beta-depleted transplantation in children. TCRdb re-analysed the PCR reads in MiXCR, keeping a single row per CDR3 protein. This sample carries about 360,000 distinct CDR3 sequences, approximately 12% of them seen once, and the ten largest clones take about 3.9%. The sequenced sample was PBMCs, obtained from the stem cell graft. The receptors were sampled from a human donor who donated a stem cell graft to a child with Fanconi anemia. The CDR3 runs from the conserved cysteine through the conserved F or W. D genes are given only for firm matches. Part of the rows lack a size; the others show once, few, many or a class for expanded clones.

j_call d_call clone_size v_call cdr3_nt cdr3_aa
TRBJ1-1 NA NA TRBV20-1 TGCAGTGCTGAGAAAGGGAACACTGAAGCTTTCTTT CSAEKGNTEAFF
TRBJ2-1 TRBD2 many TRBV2 TGTGCCAGCAGCGCGGGACTAGCGGGGTACAATGAGCAGTTCTTC CASSAGLAGYNEQFF
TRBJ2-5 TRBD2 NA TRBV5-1 TGCGCCAGCAGCTTGTCGCCTAGCGGGGAGGAGACCCAGTACTTC CASSLSPSGEETQYF
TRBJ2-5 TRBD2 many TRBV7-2 TGTGCCAGCAGCCTCAGGACGGGAGGGGAGACCCAGTACTTC CASSLRTGGETQYF
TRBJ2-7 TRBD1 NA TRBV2 TGTGCCAGCAGCGGACGCGGGGACAGGGGACTTGAAGAGCAGTACTTC CASSGRGDRGLEEQYF
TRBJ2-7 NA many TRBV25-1 TGTGCCAGCAGTGGGTGGGCCTCCTACGAGCAGTACTTC CASSGWASYEQYF
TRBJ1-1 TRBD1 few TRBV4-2 TGTGCCAGCAGCCAAGATAGGACAGGGGGACAAACTTGGAACACTGAAGCTTTCTTT CASSQDRTGGQTWNTEAFF
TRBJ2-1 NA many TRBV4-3 TGCGCCAGCAGCCAAGATACTAGGGGGGGCAATGAGCAGTTCTTC CASSQDTRGGNEQFF
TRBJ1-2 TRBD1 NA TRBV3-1 TGTGCCTGCAGCCCCCGGGACAGGGGACACTATGGCTACACCTTC CACSPRDRGHYGYTF
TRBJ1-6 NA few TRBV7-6 TGTGCCAGCAGCTTAGGGACGGTGAATTCACCCCTCCACTTT CASSLGTVNSPLHF
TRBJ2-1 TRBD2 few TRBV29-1 TGCAGCGGCGGACTAGCGGGGCTTAATGAGCAGTTCTTC CSGGLAGLNEQFF
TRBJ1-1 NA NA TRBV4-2 TGTGCCAGCAGCCAAGCTTCCGTACATTTTGAAGCTTTCTTT CASSQASVHFEAFF
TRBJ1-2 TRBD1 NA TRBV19 TGTGCCAGTAGTAGACAGGGGACGGGCGGCTACACCTTC CASSRQGTGGYTF
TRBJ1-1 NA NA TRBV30 TGTGCCTGGAGTCACAGGGCCGGCACTGAAGCTTTCTTT CAWSHRAGTEAFF
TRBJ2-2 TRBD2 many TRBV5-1 TGCGCCAGTGCACAGACCGGGGGGTACACCGGGGAGCTGTTTTTT CASAQTGGYTGELFF
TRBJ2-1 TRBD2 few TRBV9 TGTGCCAGCAGCGTAGGGGCTAGCGGGGGTCGGAATGAGCAGTTCTTC CASSVGASGGRNEQFF
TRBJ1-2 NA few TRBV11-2 TGTGCCAGCAGCCCAGTTAACTATGGCTACACCTTC CASSPVNYGYTF
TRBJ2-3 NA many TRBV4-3 TGCGCCAGCAGCCAGCAGTCAGCAGATACGCAGTATTTT CASSQQSADTQYF
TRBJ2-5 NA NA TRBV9 TGTGCCAGCAGCTACGGAGCGGACGTGGAGACCCAGTACTTC CASSYGADVETQYF
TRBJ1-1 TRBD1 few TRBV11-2 TGTGCCAGCAGCTACTTGACAGGGAAGAACACTGAAGCTTTCTTT CASSYLTGKNTEAFF
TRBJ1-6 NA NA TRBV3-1 TGTGCCAGCAGCCAAGGCAGCTATAATTCACCCCTCCACTTT CASSQGSYNSPLHF
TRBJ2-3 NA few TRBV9 TGTGCCAGCAGCACCCGGGACTCGAACACAGATACGCAGTATTTT CASSTRDSNTDTQYF
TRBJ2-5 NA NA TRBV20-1 TGCAGTGCTACTCGGGGGATTCAAGAGACCCAGTACTTC CSATRGIQETQYF
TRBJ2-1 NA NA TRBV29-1 TGCAGCGTTGAGAGGTCGGGGCTGGGGAGCGATGAGCAGTTCTTC CSVERSGLGSDEQFF
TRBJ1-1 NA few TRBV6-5 TGTGCCAGCAGTTACTCAGGAACGGGAGCTTTCTTT CASSYSGTGAFF
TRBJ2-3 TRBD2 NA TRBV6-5 TGTGCCAGCAGTTCCCTTGGGTGGACTAGCGGGGGGGCCGGAGATACGCAGTATTTT CASSSLGWTSGGAGDTQYF
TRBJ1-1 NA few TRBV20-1 TGCAGTGCTAGGAATGGGGGGCGTAACACTGAAGCTTTCTTT CSARNGGRNTEAFF
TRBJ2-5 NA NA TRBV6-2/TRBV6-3 TGTGCCAGCAGCCTCGCGACCCGGCCCCCGAGGGAGACCCAGTACTTC CASSLATRPPRETQYF
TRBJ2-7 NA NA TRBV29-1 TGCAGCGTTGAATGGGGACATTCCCCTTCCTACGAGCAGTACTTC CSVEWGHSPSYEQYF
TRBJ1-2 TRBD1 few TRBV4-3 TGCGCCAGCAGCCACGACAGGGGGACTTATGGCTACACCTTC CASSHDRGTYGYTF
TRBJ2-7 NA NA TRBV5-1 TGCGCCAGCAGCTTAGCGGAGGGCCCGGTGGGTTCCTACGAGCAGTACTTC CASSLAEGPVGSYEQYF
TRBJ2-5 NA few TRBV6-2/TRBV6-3 TGTGCCAGCAGTGGGGGACAAGAAGGGGCAGGGGAGACCCAGTACTTC CASSGGQEGAGETQYF
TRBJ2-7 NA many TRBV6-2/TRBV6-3 TGTGCCAGCAGCCAAACCGGGTCTTCTACCTACGAGCAGTACTTC CASSQTGSSTYEQYF
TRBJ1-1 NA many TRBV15 TGTGCCACTTCTGGGTTCTCGAACACTGAAGCTTTCTTT CATSGFSNTEAFF
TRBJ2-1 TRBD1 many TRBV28 TGTGCCAGCAGTTTGCCAGGGGGTCCCGGGGTGTGGCAGTTCTTC CASSLPGGPGVWQFF
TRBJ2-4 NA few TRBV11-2 TGTGCCAGCAGCCCAGAAACAGGGATTCAGTACTTC CASSPETGIQYF
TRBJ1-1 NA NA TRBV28 TGTGCCAGCAGTTTAAGTCCCTTCGAGACTGAAGCTTTCTTT CASSLSPFETEAFF
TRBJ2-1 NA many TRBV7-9 TGTGCCAGCAGCCCTACGACAGAGCTACTGAGTTGGCAGCAGTTCTTC CASSPTTELLSWQQFF
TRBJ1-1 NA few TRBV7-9 TGTGCCAGCAGCTCCCAGGGGCGGGGCACTGAAGCTTTCTTT CASSSQGRGTEAFF
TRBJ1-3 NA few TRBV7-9 TGTGCCAGCAGCTTCGGGGGAAGATCTGGAAACACCATATATTTT CASSFGGRSGNTIYF
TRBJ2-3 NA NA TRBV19 TGTGCCACTTTACACAGGACAGATACGCAGTATTTT CATLHRTDTQYF
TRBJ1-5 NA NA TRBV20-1 TGCAGTGCTAGACTGTTAAGTCAGCCCCAGCATTTT CSARLLSQPQHF